Detailed here is one T cell receptor beta chain. What it binds is unknown. This sample stems from a study of cytomegalovirus exposure and HLA in healthy donors. A multiplex PCR was run with 60 Vbeta primers and 13 Jbeta primers. Produced via immunoSEQ multiplex PCR; TCRdb's table is partial and in-frame only. The table has about 130,000 clones, around three quarters seen once. Looked up from germline, CDR1 is GTSNPN and CDR2 is SVGIG (reference sequence). The trim removed 5 bases at V and 3 bases at J, leaving 8 bases unmatched. This CDR3 is 15 amino acids long. Broader study findings: Most TCR sequences proved rare, with some public TCRs found in many donors. It was assumed in the presence/absence analyses that sequencing depth was roughly uniform across donors. The Asian-associated ancestry cluster reportedly had fewer N-insertions than the roughly 700-donor mean in a later analysis.

The chain uses TRBV30 and TRBJ1-2; 11 bases align to TRBD1. Sequencing was done on a sample of PBMCs. The TCR comes from a young man in good health and CMV-seronegative. The CDR3 DNA reads TGTGCCTGGTGGCTATTGGGACAGGGGGACTATGGCTACACCTTC. This encodes CAWWLLGQGDYGYTF.